These 23 T cell receptor beta chains share one sample of origin, sequenced in a study of regulatory T cells in long-lasting Graves disease (dated by TCRdb to about 2021). The receptor library was made with multiplex PCR. Sequencing relied on an Illumina HiSeq 4000. CDR3 regions were amplified by Arm-PCR with iRepertoire HTBI primers to construct TCR beta libraries. TCRdb reprocessing: public reads trimmed at Q25 with fastp, clones called with MiXCR, in-frame beta chains kept. All rows with the same CDR3 protein become a single entry with the most common DNA and genes. The sample yields about 460,000 distinct CDR3 sequences; 13% to 15% were counted once. Roughly a sixth of the sample comes from the top ten. In the paper's terms, the time point label means: newly diagnosed GD, antithyroid drugs for less than 3 months. RNA was extracted from PBMCs in TRIzol for both TCR sequencing and RNA sequencing.

This sample was shared with a second study, whose subject was T cells in Graves' hyperthyroidism and ophthalmopathy.

The sequencing used peripheral blood mononuclear cells (PBMCs), collected at new diagnosis, from a patient treated with antithyroid drugs. Source of these receptors: a woman aged 50 to 60 with Graves disease. Donor details come from another sample of the same person, matched by shared clones.

The table lists this clonotype with a few counts. Here the CDR3 reads CASSPRTSGRPNEQFF. CDR3 DNA sequence: TGTGCCAGCAGCCCGAGGACTAGCGGGAGGCCGAATGAGCAGTTCTTC. The V and J genes are TRBV7-3 and TRBJ2-1; 14 bases align to TRBD2. This CDR3 comprises 16 residues. Germline CDR1 and CDR2: SGHTA and FQGTGA. Trimming cost V 5 bases and J 7 bases; bases outside gene matches: 7.

There are many counts of this clonotype. Here the CDR3 reads CASSQGLAGVNEQFF. The CDR3, as DNA: TGTGCCAGCAGCCAAGGACTAGCGGGTGTCAATGAGCAGTTCTTC. The rearrangement joins TRBV3-1 to TRBJ2-1; 10 nucleotides agree with TRBD2. V lost 1 base and J lost 6; bases outside the gene matches: 3. Germline CDR1 is LGHDT and CDR2 is YNNKEL (reference sequence). The CDR3 is made up of 15 amino acids.

In its sample, this clonotype was seen many times. CDR3 amino acids: CASSYGTGQYEQYF. The CDR3 DNA reads TGTGCCAGCAGTTATGGGACTGGCCAATACGAGCAGTACTTC. The chain uses TRBV6-5 and TRBJ2-7; tentatively, D is TRBD2 (6 bases). Germline assignment: CDR1 MNHEY and CDR2 SVGAGI. This CDR3 spans 14 amino acids. The germline V and J ends were trimmed by 3 bases and 4 bases, with 13 bases remaining between them.

This clonotype occurred many times. The genes are TRBV28 and TRBJ1-2, with 7 bases that match TRBD1. The J segment lost 4 bases and the V segment lost 4 bases, leaving 6 bases of the junction unmatched. CDR3 length: 14 residues. Germline CDR1 reads MDHEN; CDR2 reads SYDVKM. The CDR3 reads CASSSGQSGYGYTF. Written as DNA, the CDR3 is TGTGCCAGCAGTTCGGGACAGAGTGGCTATGGCTACACCTTC.

The rearrangement uses TRBV6-1 and TRBJ2-7, with D unresolved. Trimming shortened V by 6 bases and J by 3 bases, and 9 bases separated the two germline ends. This CDR3 spans 12 amino acids. Germline V gene sequence: CDR1 MNHNS, CDR2 SASEGT. The CDR3 loop reads CASSSPHYEQYF. The CDR3 DNA reads TGTGCCAGCAGCTCCCCCCACTACGAGCAGTACTTC.

In its sample, this clonotype was seen many times. The chain combines TRBV27 with TRBJ2-3; the D gene is possibly TRBD2 (6 bases). Per germline, CDR1 MNHEY and CDR2 SMNVEV (reference sequence). The V and J ends lost 5 bases and 0 bases respectively, with 12 bases between them. CDR3 size: 15 residues. DNA for the CDR3: TGTGCCAGCAGTCCCAGCGGGTCTAGCACAGATACGCAGTATTTT. It codes for CASSPSGSSTDTQYF.

The chain joins TRBV28 to TRBJ2-7; no reliable D call. The V gene lost 2 bases and the J gene lost 2 bases, with 13 bases spanning the gap. CDR3 length equals 15 residues. Germline V CDR1 and CDR2: MDHEN, SYDVKM. The CDR3 sequence: CASSLGWKDPYEQYF. CDR3 bases: TGTGCCAGCAGTTTAGGGTGGAAAGATCCCTACGAGCAGTACTTC.

This clonotype has just a few counts. The rearrangement joins TRBV30 to TRBJ2-3, with 12 bases that match TRBD2. Germline V gene data show CDR1 as GTSNPN and CDR2 as SVGIG (reference sequence). The junction had 14 bases not matched to a gene; V was cut back by 3 bases and J by 1 base. There are 19 residues in the CDR3. CDR3 coding DNA: TGTGCCTGGAGGGTAGGAGCCTCTCGGACTAGCGGGGGCACAGATACGCAGTATTTT. It yields the protein CAWRVGASRTSGGTDTQYF.

This clonotype was observed at least ten times. The CDR3 bases are TGTGCCAGCCCGGACAGGGCGGGTTCGGCGAACACTGAAGCTTTCTTT. Protein sequence: CASPDRAGSANTEAFF. This sequence joins TRBV28 and TRBJ1-1, with 8 bases aligning to TRBD1. The CDR3 sequence is 16 residues long. V shed 8 bases and J 1 base; nucleotides not matched to a gene: 12. CDR1 and CDR2 from the germline V gene are MDHEN and SYDVKM.

CDR3 residues: CASSGSGTPNYEQYF. In nucleotides, the CDR3 is TGTGCCAGCAGTGGATCCGGGACCCCGAACTACGAGCAGTACTTC. The gene calls are TRBV6-1 and TRBJ2-7; the D gene could be TRBD1 or TRBD2 (5 bases each). This CDR3 spans 15 amino acids. V was cut by 4 bases and J by 3 bases, with 16 bases left in between. Looked up from germline, CDR1 is MNHNS and CDR2 is SASEGT.

This clonotype was picked up many times. The V and J genes are TRBV7-8 and TRBJ2-5; 14 nucleotides line up with TRBD2. The CDR3 has 16 residues. Germline V gene data show CDR1 as SGHVS and CDR2 as FQNEAQ. J lost 5 bases, V lost 1 base, and 3 bases had no gene match. The CDR3 reads CASSLVRTSGRETQYF. CDR3 coding DNA: TGTGCCAGCAGCTTAGTGCGGACTAGCGGGAGGGAGACCCAGTACTTC. The full variable domain, rest sourced from reference TRBV7-8 and TRBJ2-5, is GAGVSQSPRYKVAKRGQDVALRCDPISGHVSLFWYQQALGQGPEFLTYFQNEAQLDKSGLPSDRFFAERPEGSVSTLKIQRTQQEDSAVYLCASSLVRTSGRETQYFGPGTRLLVL.

This clonotype came up a few times. The chain recombines TRBV5-6 with TRBJ1-6; possibly TRBD1 for D (5 bases). Per germline, CDR1 SGHDT and CDR2 YYEEEE. The V end lost 4 bases, the J end lost 7 bases, and 12 bases lay between the germline ends. There are 14 residues in the CDR3. CDR3: CASSPTRGNSPLHF. CDR3 DNA: TGTGCCAGCAGCCCGACCCGGGGGAATTCACCCCTCCACTTT. The whole variable domain, remainder taken from reference TRBV5-6 and TRBJ1-6, is DAGVTQSPTHLIKTRGQQVTLRCSPKSGHDTVSWYQQALGQGPQFIFQYYEEEERQRGNFPDRFSGHQFPNYSSELNVNALLLGDSALYLCASSPTRGNSPLHFGNGTRLTVT.

This clonotype was seen repeatedly, ten times or more. The chain couples TRBV6-5 to TRBJ1-4, with D possibly TRBD1 on 5 matching bases. Trimming took 0 bases from V and 3 from J, leaving 14 bases between them. CDR3 length: 17 amino acids. Germline V CDR1 and CDR2: MNHEY, SVGAGI. Here the CDR3 DNA reads TGTGCCAGCAGTTACTCCGGGATCAGGGCGGCTAATGAAAAACTGTTTTTT. As protein: CASSYSGIRAANEKLFF.

This clonotype was recorded a few times. V usage is TRBV10-3 and J usage is TRBJ2-2; TRBD1 agrees at 8 bases. Losses at the gene ends were 10 bases for V and 7 bases for J; bases not matched to a gene: 8. The CDR3 has 13 residues. Germline V gives CDR1 ENHRY, CDR2 SYGVKD. CDR3 sequence: CATGTGQGGELFF. In DNA form, the CDR3 reads TGTGCCACTGGGACAGGCCAAGGCGGGGAGCTGTTTTTT.

This clonotype occurred many times. The rearrangement joins TRBV20-1 to TRBJ2-7; 7 bases agree with TRBD1. Trimming took 3 bases from V and 6 from J; bases not matched to a gene: 11. The CDR3 consists of 14 residues. Germline loops: CDR1 DFQATT, CDR2 SNEGSKA (reference sequence). In DNA form, the CDR3 reads TGCAGTGCTAGTCTAACAGGGGAAAGAGGCGAGCAGTACTTC. It yields the protein CSASLTGERGEQYF.

In nucleotides, the CDR3 is TGTGCCAGCACTATGGGGGCTAGCCCTAAGAGTGAGACCCAGTACTTC. This sequence encodes CASTMGASPKSETQYF. The J gene is TRBJ2-5, the V gene TRBV6-4; the D gene is possibly TRBD1 (6 bases). CDR1 is MRHNA and CDR2 is SNTAGT in the germline V gene. The germline V and J ends were trimmed by 7 bases and 5 bases, with 23 bases remaining between them. The CDR3 sequence is 16 residues long.

The V gene is TRBV12-3 or TRBV12-4, the J gene TRBJ2-7, with D possibly called TRBD1 or TRBD2 (6 bases each). The CDR3 consists of 18 residues. Trimming cost V 1 base and J 7 bases, with 26 bases left between them. The DNA of the CDR3 is TGTGCCAGCAGTTTAGGAGAACGGACGGGGGCCTGGGTCGGGGAGCAGTACTTC. Its protein product is CASSLGERTGAWVGEQYF.

This clonotype was seen many times. The CDR3 nucleotides read TGTGCCAGCAGCTTAGGGACCCAGTACGAGCAGTACTTC. It specifies CASSLGTQYEQYF. The V and J genes are TRBV7-6 and TRBJ2-7; D is unresolved. This CDR3 spans 13 amino acids. V lost 1 base to trimming and J lost 4 bases, with 8 bases between them. CDR1 and CDR2 from the germline V gene are SGHVS and FNYEAQ. Combining the CDR3 with reference TRBV7-6 and TRBJ2-7 gives the whole variable domain GAGVSQSPRYKVTKRGQDVALRCDPISGHVSLYWYRQALGQGPEFLTYFNYEAQQDKSGLPNDRFSAERPEGSISTLTIQRTEQRDSAMYRCASSLGTQYEQYFGPGTRLTVT.

This clonotype was seen repeatedly, ten times or more. CDR3 nucleotide sequence: TGTGCCAGCAGTCGGGGACTAGCGGGCTACGAGCAGTACTTC. Amino acid sequence: CASSRGLAGYEQYF. V gene TRBV6-1 combines with J gene TRBJ2-7; 12 bases are shared with TRBD2. CDR3 length: 14 residues. CDR1 MNHNS and CDR2 SASEGT come from the germline V gene. V trimming: 5 bases; J trimming: 3 bases; junction bases outside the gene matches: 2.

As regards this clonotype: A read error may be the cause here, since a much bigger clone is one base away. The chain uses TRBV10-3 and TRBJ2-7; D remains unclear. Trimming took off 2 bases at V and 3 bases at J, with 2 bases between the two ends. The CDR3 sequence is 11 residues long. Per germline, CDR1 ENHRY and CDR2 SYGVKD. CDR3 amino acids: CAISELYEQYF. In DNA form, the CDR3 reads TGTGCCATCAGTGAGCTCTACGAGCAGTACTTC.

Many counts were recorded for this clonotype. The chain has TRBV20-1 and TRBJ2-1; TRBD2 matches at 11 bases. The CDR3 runs to 17 residues. V dropped 1 base and J dropped 0; count of bases not matched to a gene: 5. The germline V gene has CDR1 DFQATT and CDR2 SNEGSKA (reference sequence). CDR3 amino acids: CSARGVSGRASYNEQFF. The CDR3 nucleotides are TGCAGTGCTAGAGGGGTTAGCGGGAGGGCCTCCTACAATGAGCAGTTCTTC.

The chain uses TRBV7-3 and TRBJ2-1; TRBD2 agrees at 11 bases. V trimming: 3 bases; J trimming: 5 bases; junction bases outside the gene matches: 0. The CDR3 totals 14 residues. Germline V gene lookup returns CDR1 SGHTA and CDR2 FQGTGA. The CDR3 loop reads CASSFSGRDNEQFF. In DNA, the CDR3 is TGTGCCAGCAGCTTTAGCGGGAGGGACAATGAGCAGTTCTTC.

The genes are TRBV3-1 and TRBJ2-5; D is perhaps TRBD2 (7 bases). The germline CDR1 and CDR2 sequences are LGHDT and YNNKEL (reference sequence). The CDR3 has 18 residues. V was shortened by 0 bases and J by 1 base, with 18 bases between the two germline ends. The DNA of the CDR3 is TGTGCCAGCAGCCAAGATGTTCGCGGGGGCTTTGTCCAAGAGACCCAGTACTTC. This gives the protein CASSQDVRGGFVQETQYF.